This T cell receptor beta chain originates from a study of blood T cell repertoires in COVID-19 (dated by TCRdb to between 2020 and 2021). About the study as a whole: Samples covering the acute and convalescent phases of COVID-19 were provided by collaborators in the United States, Italy and Spain. The material from the prospective study consisted of cDNA or gDNA derived from T cells, B-cell-depleted T cells, or PBMCs. The dataset comprised deeply sampled blood TCRbeta repertoires from subjects exposed to, actively infected with, or recovered from COVID-19. The repertoires were released in a freely available public database meant as a resource for research on the immune response to SARS-CoV-2. The samples were drawn from the first 160 participants of the ongoing ImmuneRACE study and from roughly 1,300 subjects provided by 6 global collaborators. A de-identified subject ID, COVID-19 status, age in years and sex were almost always included in the sample metadata. Where available, HLA class I and class II types were taken from metadata supplied by the sample provider and were not determined by assay-based typing.

CDR1 and CDR2 were assigned from the germline V gene as SGHVS and FNYEAQ. Measured from the cysteine to the phenylalanine, the CDR3 is 16 residues long. Only the CDR3 DNA is retained, 48 bases long and in frame from the first base. Relative to germline, V is missing 6 bases and J is missing 3 bases, with 10 bases of the junction outside any gene match. Results and caveats for the whole study, not just this receptor: The amount of clinical and demographic metadata varied by source and participant and was provided uncurated.

With respect to this clone: This clone's antigen is unknown. The input lacks base qualities; no much larger clone sits a single base away.

Collaborating institutions collected whole blood in K2EDTA tubes following their own protocols. For TCRbeta analysis, collaborator samples were shipped as frozen whole blood, as isolated PBMCs, or as DNA extracted from either sample type. The immunoSEQ Assay, a bias-controlled multiplex PCR, was used to amplify TCRbeta CDR3 regions from genomic DNA. Regarding the original processing steps: Within the assay, amplification of reference gene primers was used to estimate how many nucleated cells each sample contained. Sequence reads were collapsed and filtered to measure the absolute abundance of every unique TCRbeta CDR3 rearrangement. For each sample, productive Simpson clonality was calculated as the square root of Simpson's diversity index over productive rearrangements. TCRdb re-hosts the immuneACCESS table, in-frame sequences only. Its copies lack some clones; in the studies checked, an unresolved V gene accounts for under half of them, and the cause for the rest is not known. The V and J calls and the clone size are those of that table, but D and trimming were determined from the DNA. The sample contains hundreds of thousands of clones, about 86% of them found a single time. Roughly 7.6% of the sample is taken by the ten largest.

The sample taken for sequencing was peripheral blood. The rearrangement combines TRBV7-6 with TRBJ2-7; 11 junctional bases match TRBD2. The clonotype originates from a woman in her forties or fifties with acute or convalescent COVID-19. The bases are TGTGCCAGCAGAAGTGCCCGACTAGCGGGGAACTACGAGCAGTACTTC. Translated, it reads CASRSARLAGNYEQYF.